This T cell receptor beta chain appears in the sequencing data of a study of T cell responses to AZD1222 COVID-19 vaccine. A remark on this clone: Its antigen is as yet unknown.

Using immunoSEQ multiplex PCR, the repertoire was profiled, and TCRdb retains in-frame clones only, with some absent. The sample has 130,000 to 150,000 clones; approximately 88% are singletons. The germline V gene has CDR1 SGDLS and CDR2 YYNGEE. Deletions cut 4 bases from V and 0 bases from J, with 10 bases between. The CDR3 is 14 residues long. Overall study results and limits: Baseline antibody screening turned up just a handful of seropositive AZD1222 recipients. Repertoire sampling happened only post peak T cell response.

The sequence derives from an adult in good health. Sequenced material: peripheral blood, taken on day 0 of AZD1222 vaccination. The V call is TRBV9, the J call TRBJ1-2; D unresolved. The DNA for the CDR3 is TGTGCCAGCAGCACCAGTGGGGCTAACTATGGCTACACCTTC. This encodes CASSTSGANYGYTF.